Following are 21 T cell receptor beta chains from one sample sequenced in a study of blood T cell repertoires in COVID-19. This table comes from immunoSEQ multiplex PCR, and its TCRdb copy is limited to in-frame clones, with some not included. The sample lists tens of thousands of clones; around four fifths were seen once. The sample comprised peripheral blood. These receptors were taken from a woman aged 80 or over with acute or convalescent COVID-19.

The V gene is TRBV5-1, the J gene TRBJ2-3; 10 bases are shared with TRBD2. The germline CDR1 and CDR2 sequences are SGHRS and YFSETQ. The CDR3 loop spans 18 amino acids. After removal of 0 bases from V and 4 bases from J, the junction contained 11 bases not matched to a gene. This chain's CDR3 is CASSLAPAGGQVPDTQYF. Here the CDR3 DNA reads TGCGCCAGCAGCTTGGCCCCAGCGGGGGGGCAGGTTCCAGATACGCAGTATTTT. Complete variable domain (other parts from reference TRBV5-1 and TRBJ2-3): KAGVTQTPRYLIKTRGQQVTLSCSPISGHRSVSWYQQTPGQGLQFLFEYFSETQRNKGNFPGRFSGRQFSNSRSEMNVSTLELGDSALYLCASSLAPAGGQVPDTQYFGPGTRLTVL.

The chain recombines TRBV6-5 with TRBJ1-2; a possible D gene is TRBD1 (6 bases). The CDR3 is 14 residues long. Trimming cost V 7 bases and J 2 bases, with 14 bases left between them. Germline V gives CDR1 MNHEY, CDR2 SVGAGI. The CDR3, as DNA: TGTGCCAGCACCCCCGGGAGGGGGAACTATGGCTACACCTTC. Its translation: CASTPGRGNYGYTF.

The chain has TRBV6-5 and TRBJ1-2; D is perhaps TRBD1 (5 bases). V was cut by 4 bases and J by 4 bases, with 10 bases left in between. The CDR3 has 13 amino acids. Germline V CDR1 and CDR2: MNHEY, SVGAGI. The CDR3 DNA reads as TGTGCCAGCAGTTCCGACGGGGGCTATGGCTACACCTTC. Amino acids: CASSSDGGYGYTF.

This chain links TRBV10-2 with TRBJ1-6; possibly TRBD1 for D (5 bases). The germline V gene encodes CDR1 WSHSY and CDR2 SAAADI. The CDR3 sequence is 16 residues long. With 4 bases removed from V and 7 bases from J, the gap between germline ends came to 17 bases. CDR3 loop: CASSGGLGQLNSPLHF. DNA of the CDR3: TGCGCCAGCAGTGGGGGACTAGGACAATTAAATTCACCCCTCCACTTT.

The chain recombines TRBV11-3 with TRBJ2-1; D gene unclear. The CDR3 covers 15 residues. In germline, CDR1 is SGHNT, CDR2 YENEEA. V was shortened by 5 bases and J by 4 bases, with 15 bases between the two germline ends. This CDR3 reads CASSPRSGTYNEQFF. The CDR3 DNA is TGTGCCAGCAGCCCTAGGTCTGGCACGTACAATGAGCAGTTCTTC.

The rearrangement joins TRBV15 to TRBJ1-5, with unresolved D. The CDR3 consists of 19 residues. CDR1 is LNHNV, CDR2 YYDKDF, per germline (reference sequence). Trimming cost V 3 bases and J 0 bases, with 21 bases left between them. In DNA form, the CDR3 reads TGTGCCACCAGCAGTGCTAGGTTTGGCAGAGTTTATAGCAATCAGCCCCAGCATTTT. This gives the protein CATSSARFGRVYSNQPQHF.

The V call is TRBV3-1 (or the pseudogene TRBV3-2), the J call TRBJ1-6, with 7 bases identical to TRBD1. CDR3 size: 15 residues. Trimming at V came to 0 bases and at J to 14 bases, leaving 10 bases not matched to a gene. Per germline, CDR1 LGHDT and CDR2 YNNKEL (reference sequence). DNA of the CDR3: TGTGCCAGCAGCCAAGAGCGGGCAGGGGGTATCGCCCTCCACTTT. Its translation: CASSQERAGGIALHF.

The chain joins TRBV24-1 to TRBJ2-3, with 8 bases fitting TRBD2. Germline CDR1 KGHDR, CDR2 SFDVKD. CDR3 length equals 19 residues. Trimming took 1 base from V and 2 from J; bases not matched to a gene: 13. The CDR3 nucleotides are TGTGCCACCAGTGATTTTAGAGCGGGAGCGGGCCCAGACACAGATACGCAGTATTTT. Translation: CATSDFRAGAGPDTDTQYF.

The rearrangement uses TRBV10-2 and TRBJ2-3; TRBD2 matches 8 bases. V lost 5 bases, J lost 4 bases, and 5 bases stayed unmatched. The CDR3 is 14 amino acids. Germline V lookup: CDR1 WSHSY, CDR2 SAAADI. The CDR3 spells CASSREGRADTQYF. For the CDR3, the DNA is TGCGCCAGCAGTCGGGAGGGCCGAGCAGATACGCAGTATTTT.

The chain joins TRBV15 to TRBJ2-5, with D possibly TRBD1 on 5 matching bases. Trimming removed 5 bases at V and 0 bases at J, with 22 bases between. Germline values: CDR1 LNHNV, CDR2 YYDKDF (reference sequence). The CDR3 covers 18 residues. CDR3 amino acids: CATSFRLRASNYQETQYF. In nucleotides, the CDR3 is TGTGCCACCAGCTTTCGCCTCAGGGCATCTAATTACCAAGAGACCCAGTACTTC. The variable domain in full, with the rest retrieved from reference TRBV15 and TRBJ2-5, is DAMVIQNPRYQVTQFGKPVTLSCSQTLNHNVMYWYQQKSSQAPKLLFHYYDKDFNNEADTPDNFQSRRPNTSFCFLDIRSPGLGDTAMYLCATSFRLRASNYQETQYFGPGTRLLVL.

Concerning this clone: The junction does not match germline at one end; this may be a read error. This CDR3 reads CASSLRVEKKLF. The CDR3 DNA follows: TGTGCCAGCAGCCTGAGGGTGGAGAAAAAGCTCTTC. The chain joins TRBV5-6 to TRBJ2-1, with D possibly matching TRBD2 (5 bases). Germline-derived CDR1 and CDR2 are SGHDT and YYEEEE. This CDR3 has 12 residues.

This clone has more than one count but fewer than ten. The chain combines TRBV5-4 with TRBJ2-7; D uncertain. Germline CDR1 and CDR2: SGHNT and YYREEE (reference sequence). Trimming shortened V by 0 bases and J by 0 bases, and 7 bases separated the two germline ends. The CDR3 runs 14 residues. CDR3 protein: CASSLVLGSYEQYF. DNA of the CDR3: TGTGCCAGCAGCTTGGTTCTAGGCTCCTACGAGCAGTACTTC.

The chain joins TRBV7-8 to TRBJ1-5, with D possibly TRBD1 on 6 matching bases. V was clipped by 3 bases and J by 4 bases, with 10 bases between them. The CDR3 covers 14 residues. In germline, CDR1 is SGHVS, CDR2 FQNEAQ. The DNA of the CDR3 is TGTGCCAGCAGCTTTAGGGGGTTGAATCAGCCCCAGCATTTT. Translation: CASSFRGLNQPQHF.

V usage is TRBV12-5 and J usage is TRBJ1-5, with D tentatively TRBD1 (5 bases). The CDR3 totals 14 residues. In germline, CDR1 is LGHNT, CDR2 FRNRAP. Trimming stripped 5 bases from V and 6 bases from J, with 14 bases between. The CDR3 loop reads CASGPCCGTQPQHF. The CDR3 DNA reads TGTGCTAGTGGTCCGTGTTGCGGGACTCAGCCCCAGCATTTT.

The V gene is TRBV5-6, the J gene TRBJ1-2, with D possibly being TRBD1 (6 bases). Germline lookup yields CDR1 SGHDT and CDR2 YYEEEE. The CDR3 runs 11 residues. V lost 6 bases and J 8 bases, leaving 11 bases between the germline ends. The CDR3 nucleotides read TGTGCCAGCAACAGGGCAGGAGGCTACACCTTC. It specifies CASNRAGGYTF. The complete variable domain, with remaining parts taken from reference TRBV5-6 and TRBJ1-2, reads DAGVTQSPTHLIKTRGQQVTLRCSPKSGHDTVSWYQQALGQGPQFIFQYYEEEERQRGNFPDRFSGHQFPNYSSELNVNALLLGDSALYLCASNRAGGYTFGSGTRLTVV.

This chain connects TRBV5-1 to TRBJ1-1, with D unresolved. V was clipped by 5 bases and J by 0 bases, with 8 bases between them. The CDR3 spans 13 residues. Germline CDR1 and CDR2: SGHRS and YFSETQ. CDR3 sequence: CASRGGMNTEAFF. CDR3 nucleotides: TGCGCCAGCAGGGGAGGGATGAACACTGAAGCTTTCTTT.

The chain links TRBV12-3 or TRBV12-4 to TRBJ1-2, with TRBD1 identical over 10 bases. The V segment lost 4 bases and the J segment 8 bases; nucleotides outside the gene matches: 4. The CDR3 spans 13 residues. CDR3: CASSWTGGKGYTF. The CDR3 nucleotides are TGTGCCAGCAGTTGGACAGGGGGTAAGGGCTACACCTTC.

The CDR3, as DNA: TGTGCCAGCAGCTTGGAGGCTAGCGGGAGTGGAGAGACCCAGTACTTC. Amino acid sequence: CASSLEASGSGETQYF. The chain combines TRBV5-4 with TRBJ2-5; TRBD2 matches 10 bases. Trimming at V came to 0 bases and at J to 4 bases, leaving 6 bases not matched to a gene. This CDR3 region has 16 residues. Germline assignment: CDR1 SGHNT and CDR2 YYREEE (reference sequence).

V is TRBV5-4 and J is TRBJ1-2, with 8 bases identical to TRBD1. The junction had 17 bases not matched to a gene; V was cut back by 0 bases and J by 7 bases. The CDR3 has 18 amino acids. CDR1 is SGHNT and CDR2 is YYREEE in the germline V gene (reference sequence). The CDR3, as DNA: TGTGCCAGCAGCTTGGCCGGGCAAGGACAGGGCCGGCGGGGTGGCTACACCTTC. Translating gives CASSLAGQGQGRRGGYTF. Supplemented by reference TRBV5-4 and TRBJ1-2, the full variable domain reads ETGVTQSPTHLIKTRGQQVTLRCSSQSGHNTVSWYQQALGQGPQFIFQYYREEENGRGNFPPRFSGLQFPNYSSELNVNALELDDSALYLCASSLAGQGQGRRGGYTFGSGTRLTVV.

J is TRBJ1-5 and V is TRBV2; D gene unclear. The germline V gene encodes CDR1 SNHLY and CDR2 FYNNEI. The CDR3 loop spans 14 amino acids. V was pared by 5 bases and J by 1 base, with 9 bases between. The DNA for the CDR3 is TGTGCCAGCAGTTTGCAGTGGAGCAATCAGCCCCAGCATTTT. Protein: CASSLQWSNQPQHF. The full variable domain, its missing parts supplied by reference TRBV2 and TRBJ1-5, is EPEVTQTPSHQVTQMGQEVILRCVPISNHLYFYWYRQILGQKVEFLVSFYNNEISEKSEIFDDQFSVERPDGSNFTLKIRSTKLEDSAMYFCASSLQWSNQPQHFGDGTRLSIL.

The CDR3 loop reads CASSINPGSGSSYEQYF. The CDR3 DNA reads TGTGCCAGTAGTATAAATCCCGGCTCTGGGAGCTCCTACGAGCAGTACTTC. This sequence joins TRBV19 and TRBJ2-7; possibly TRBD2 for D (5 bases). Germline assignment: CDR1 LNHDA and CDR2 SQIVND (reference sequence). The CDR3 length is 17 residues. V was pared by 2 bases and J by 0 bases, with 17 bases between. Based on the CDR3 plus reference TRBV19 and TRBJ2-7, the full variable domain is DGGITQSPKYLFRKEGQNVTLSCEQNLNHDAMYWYRQDPGQGLRLIYYSQIVNDFQKGDIAEGYSVSREKKESFPLTVTSAQKNPTAFYLCASSINPGSGSSYEQYFGPGTRLTVT.